This TCR beta chain came from a study of T cells in Graves' hyperthyroidism and ophthalmopathy. It was RNA transcripts that yielded the amplified TCR beta CDR3 regions. Using the HTBI primer set, a first-round RT-PCR was run on the TCR CDR3. TCRdb called the multiplex PCR reads again in MiXCR, with one record for every CDR3 protein. The data show approximately 400,000 distinct CDR3 sequences, with 13% to 15% seen just once and 15% to 20% held by the top ten. This clonotype has ten or more counts. Germline loops: CDR1 KGHSH, CDR2 LQKENI. This CDR3 region has 15 residues. V lost 6 bases, J lost 3 bases, and 17 bases lay in between.

The sample comprised blood. The TCR comes from a woman aged 25 to 39 with Graves' ophthalmopathy. The chain recombines TRBV18 with TRBJ2-5; D might be TRBD1 (6 bases). CDR3 nucleotides: TGTGCCAGCTCCCCTGAGAGGGGGTGGGAAGAGACCCAGTACTTC. Translating it yields CASSPERGWEETQYF. The full variable domain, completed using reference TRBV18 and TRBJ2-5, is NAGVMQNPRHLVRRRGQEARLRCSPMKGHSHVYWYRQLPEEGLKFMVYLQKENIIDESGMPKERFSAEFPKEGPSILRIQQVVRGDSAAYFCASSPERGWEETQYFGPGTRLLVL.